This T cell receptor beta chain came from a study of blood T cell repertoires in COVID-19. V shed 4 bases and J 2 bases; nucleotides not matched to a gene: 3. In germline, CDR1 is SGHDT, CDR2 YYEEEE. The length of the CDR3 is 14 residues. In the original processing: Reference gene primer amplification gave estimated nucleated cell counts. The assay was immunoSEQ multiplex PCR, and TCRdb's table has in-frame clones only and misses some. That table furnishes V, J and clone size, whereas the DNA furnished D and trimming. The sample includes about 170,000 clones, approximately 84% seen only once; the top ten take around a fifth.

This TCR was sampled from an elderly woman with acute or convalescent COVID-19. Sequencing was carried out using peripheral blood. The chain joins TRBV5-6 to TRBJ2-1; 7 positions agree with TRBD1. CDR3 nucleotides: TGTGCCAGCAGCAGGGGGCAGCCCTACAATGAGCAGTTCTTC. Translated: CASSRGQPYNEQFF. Complete variable domain (other parts from reference TRBV5-6 and TRBJ2-1): DAGVTQSPTHLIKTRGQQVTLRCSPKSGHDTVSWYQQALGQGPQFIFQYYEEEERQRGNFPDRFSGHQFPNYSSELNVNALLLGDSALYLCASSRGQPYNEQFFGPGTRLTVL.